One and the same sample provided the 29 T cell receptor beta chains below, sequenced in a study of T cell responses to AZD1222 COVID-19 vaccine. The method was immunoSEQ multiplex PCR; TCRdb's version includes in-frame clones alone and lacks a portion of them. The sample comprises 120,000 to 150,000 clones, 85% to 90% of which are singletons, and approximately 1.6% rests with the top ten. This material consisted of peripheral blood, taken 28 days after the second AZD1222 dose. These TCRs come from an adult who received the AZD1222 COVID-19 vaccine.

The genes are TRBV3-1 (or the pseudogene TRBV3-2) and TRBJ2-2; D call uncertain. Germline-derived CDR1 and CDR2 are LGHDT and YNNKEL (reference sequence). V shed 4 bases and J shed 0 bases, with 15 bases lying between them. The CDR3 extends over 17 amino acids. In DNA form, the CDR3 reads TGTGCCAGCAGCCCACCTCCCCCGCCGACGAACACCGGGGAGCTGTTTTTT. Protein: CASSPPPPPTNTGELFF.

The chain carries TRBV6-5 and TRBJ1-3; 7 bases agree with TRBD1. The CDR3 totals 15 residues. Trimming took 6 bases from V and 0 from J; bases not matched to a gene: 5. The germline V gene encodes CDR1 MNHEY and CDR2 SVGAGI. The CDR3 DNA reads TGTGCCAGCAGCTTGAGGACAGGCTCTGGAAACACCATATATTTT. Amino acid sequence: CASSLRTGSGNTIYF.

The chain combines TRBV10-3 with TRBJ2-3; 7 nucleotides match TRBD1. V lost 7 bases to trimming and J lost 1 base; unmatched junction nucleotides: 5. The CDR3 loop spans 14 amino acids. The germline V gene has CDR1 ENHRY and CDR2 SYGVKD. The CDR3 loop is CAIMSGQGTDTQYF. The CDR3 nucleotides read TGTGCCATCATGAGTGGACAGGGCACAGATACGCAGTATTTT.

The rearrangement links TRBV29-1 to TRBJ2-7; TRBD1 is a possible D gene (6 bases). Per the germline V gene, CDR1 is SQVTM and CDR2 is ANQGSEA. The ends were cut back, 4 bases at V and 0 bases at J, with 10 bases in the middle. This CDR3 has 13 amino acids. The chain's CDR3 is CSVGQDSSYEQYF. The CDR3 bases are TGCAGCGTTGGACAGGATTCCTCCTACGAGCAGTACTTC.

This chain's CDR3 is CAWSVPHPEGTGELFF. The CDR3 DNA reads as TGTGCCTGGAGTGTACCCCATCCGGAGGGGACCGGGGAGCTGTTTTTT. The J gene is TRBJ2-2, the V gene TRBV30; a possible D gene is TRBD2 (6 bases). The CDR3 runs 16 residues. Trimming took 0 bases from V and 5 from J, leaving 16 bases between them. Germline V gives CDR1 GTSNPN, CDR2 SVGIG (reference sequence).

CDR3 sequence reads: CASSTGQFYGYTF. The CDR3 region has the DNA TGTGCCAGCAGCACGGGACAATTCTATGGCTACACCTTC. This rearrangement joins TRBV5-5 to TRBJ1-2; TRBD1 might be the D (6 bases). CDR1 and CDR2 from the germline V gene are SGHKS and YYEKEE (reference sequence). The CDR3 spans 13 residues. Trimming removed 4 bases at V and 4 bases at J, with 11 bases between.

This chain links TRBV10-1 with TRBJ1-5, with no clear D. CDR3 length: 13 residues. The V end was cut by 5 bases, the J end by 2 bases, with 7 bases between. Germline CDR1 WNHNN, CDR2 SYGVQD (reference sequence). The CDR3 region has the DNA TGCGCCAGCAGTCCAGCCGGCAATCAGCCCCAGCATTTT. Its protein product is CASSPAGNQPQHF.

The chain combines TRBV2 with TRBJ2-7, with D uncertain. Germline CDR1 SNHLY, CDR2 FYNNEI. The V and J ends lost 6 bases and 7 bases respectively, with 10 bases between them. This CDR3 has 11 residues. CDR3 DNA: TGTGCCAGCAGCACCCTAAAGGAGCAGTACTTC. Translated: CASSTLKEQYF.

The chain employs TRBV12-3 or TRBV12-4 and TRBJ1-1; TRBD1 might be the D (5 bases). The CDR3 extends over 13 amino acids. With 0 bases removed from V and 7 bases from J, the gap between germline ends came to 9 bases. This chain's CDR3 is CASSLAGDVEAFF. The CDR3 bases are TGTGCCAGCAGTTTAGCGGGGGACGTTGAAGCTTTCTTT.

This clone was seen only once. The rearrangement joins TRBV2 to TRBJ1-5; TRBD1 might be the D (6 bases). Germline CDR1 and CDR2: SNHLY and FYNNEI. The CDR3 covers 14 residues. Trimming removed 1 base from V and 9 bases from J, with 13 bases in between. As DNA, the CDR3 is TGTGCCAGCAGTGAAGTTGGGGGCTGGGGGCCCCAGCATTTT. This codes for CASSEVGGWGPQHF.

The chain is built from TRBV15 and TRBJ2-7; D unclear. The length of the CDR3 is 14 residues. Between the trimmed V and J ends, which lost 0 bases and 4 bases, there was a span of 10 bases. Germline V lookup: CDR1 LNHNV, CDR2 YYDKDF (reference sequence). This CDR3 reads CATSRDRAAYEQYV. The CDR3, as DNA: TGTGCCACCAGCAGAGATCGGGCAGCGTACGAGCAGTACGTC.

DNA for the CDR3: TGTGCCAGCAGCTTATTAGCGGGAACCGTCTCCTACAATGAGCAGTTCTTC. It translates to CASSLLAGTVSYNEQFF. The chain combines TRBV7-2 with TRBJ2-1; 8 bases align to TRBD2. In germline, CDR1 is SGHTA, CDR2 FQGNSA. The CDR3 runs 17 residues. Trimming cost V 2 bases and J 0 bases; bases outside gene matches: 6.

The V call is TRBV27, the J call TRBJ2-1; no reliable D call. The V end lost 0 bases, the J end lost 7 bases, and 4 bases lay between the germline ends. The CDR3 is made up of 12 amino acids. CDR1 and CDR2 from the germline V gene are MNHEY and SMNVEV (reference sequence). The CDR3 sequence is CASSLSGNEQFF. The CDR3 region has the DNA TGTGCCAGCAGTTTATCGGGTAATGAGCAGTTCTTC.

This chain uses TRBV30 with TRBJ1-2; TRBD1 agrees at 7 bases. The CDR3 runs to 17 residues. Germline CDR1 GTSNPN, CDR2 SVGIG (reference sequence). The V and J ends lost 3 bases and 8 bases, in that order; junction bases with no gene match: 21. The CDR3 DNA reads as TGTGCCTGGAGCGACACCGGGGGGGGACAGCAGGAGGGAGGCTACACCTTC. Translating gives CAWSDTGGGQQEGGYTF.

This clone showed up just once. The chain joins TRBV6-6 to TRBJ1-1; D not resolved. V was cut by 9 bases and J by 5 bases, with 16 bases left in between. Germline CDR1 is MNHNY and CDR2 is SVGAGI (reference sequence). CDR3 length equals 13 residues. CDR3 region: CASWGQSETEAFF. In nucleotides, the CDR3 is TGTGCCAGTTGGGGTCAATCGGAAACTGAAGCTTTCTTT.

A single count supports this clone. The V call is TRBV3-1 (or the pseudogene TRBV3-2), the J call TRBJ2-3, with D uncertain. The V gene's germline CDR1 is LGHDT and CDR2 YNNKEL (reference sequence). V was cut by 0 bases and J by 0 bases, with 7 bases left in between. This CDR3 is built from 15 residues. CDR3 protein: CASSQEPRSTDTQYF. In nucleotides, the CDR3 is TGTGCCAGCAGCCAAGAACCTCGGAGCACAGATACGCAGTATTTT.

This chain links TRBV2 with TRBJ2-1; 12 bases map to TRBD2. This CDR3 is 16 amino acids long. The ends lost 4 bases at V and 7 bases at J; junction bases unmatched: 8. The germline V gene encodes CDR1 SNHLY and CDR2 FYNNEI. The CDR3 DNA reads TGTGCCAGCAGTGTACCGGGACTAGCGGGTAATAATGAGCAGTTCTTC. Translated, it gives CASSVPGLAGNNEQFF.

CDR3 bases: TGTGCCAGTAGGCCTAGCGGGAACACCGGGGAGCTGTTTTTT. This gives the protein CASRPSGNTGELFF. The chain uses TRBV19 and TRBJ2-2; 7 bases are shared with TRBD2. V was clipped by 6 bases and J by 1 base; unmatched bases: 2. CDR1 and CDR2 (germline): LNHDA, SQIVND (reference sequence). This CDR3 contains 14 residues.

V is TRBV6-5 and J is TRBJ2-7; tentatively, D is TRBD1 (6 bases). Germline CDR1 MNHEY, CDR2 SVGAGI. Trimming took 5 bases from V and 7 from J, leaving 18 bases between them. The CDR3 extends over 14 amino acids. CDR3 sequence: CASSPTGPLREQYV. In nucleotides, the CDR3 is TGTGCCAGCAGTCCGACAGGCCCCCTACGAGAGCAGTACGTC.

The CDR3 region is CQQGVGYTF. CDR3 nucleotide sequence: TGCCAACAGGGGGTCGGCTACACCTTC. The V and J genes are TRBV20-1 and TRBJ1-2, with 8 positions matching TRBD1. Germline V gene data show CDR1 as DFQATT and CDR2 as SNEGSKA (reference sequence). The CDR3 consists of 9 residues.

The chain joins TRBV2 to TRBJ2-7; D is perhaps TRBD1 or TRBD2 (5 bases each). V gave up 6 bases and J gave up 2 bases, with 14 bases separating them. Germline loops: CDR1 SNHLY, CDR2 FYNNEI. CDR3 length equals 14 residues. This CDR3 reads CASRAWDVAYEQYF. CDR3 nucleotides: TGTGCCAGCAGGGCATGGGACGTAGCCTACGAGCAGTACTTC.

This CDR3 is CASSPTGRDNEKLFF. CDR3 coding DNA: TGTGCCAGCAGCCCGACGGGACGAGATAATGAAAAACTGTTTTTT. The chain combines TRBV11-2 with TRBJ1-4; a weak D match, TRBD1 (5 bases). CDR3 size: 15 residues. Per germline, CDR1 SGHAT and CDR2 FQNNGV. The V and J ends lost 5 bases and 4 bases respectively, with 14 bases between them.

The J gene is TRBJ2-1, the V gene TRBV7-2; TRBD2 matches 9 bases. Trimming at V came to 5 bases and at J to 0 bases, leaving 2 bases not matched to a gene. Germline CDR1 SGHTA, CDR2 FQGNSA. The CDR3 contains 15 residues. The CDR3, as DNA: TGTGCCAGCAGCGCGGGGGGGAACTCCTACAATGAGCAGTTCTTC. Its translation is CASSAGGNSYNEQFF.

This sequence joins TRBV25-1 and TRBJ2-7, with TRBD1 identical over 9 bases. V lost 5 bases and J lost 6; bases outside the gene matches: 2. The CDR3 runs to 12 residues. The germline V gene encodes CDR1 MGHDK and CDR2 SYGVNS. Here the CDR3 DNA reads TGTGCCAGCAGTCCGGGACAGGGCGAGCAGTACTTC. Protein sequence: CASSPGQGEQYF.

This chain links TRBV6-6 with TRBJ2-1, with D unclear. Germline lookup yields CDR1 MNHNY and CDR2 SVGAGI (reference sequence). The CDR3 loop spans 14 amino acids. The V end lost 6 bases, the J end lost 5 bases, and 14 bases lay between the germline ends. CDR3 sequence reads: CASRTDLLDNEQFF. CDR3 bases: TGTGCCAGCAGGACCGATCTGCTCGACAATGAGCAGTTCTTC.

As DNA, the CDR3 is TGTGCCAGCAGCCGACCCGGGACAACCTACAATGAGCAGTTCTTC. Translation gives CASSRPGTTYNEQFF. V is TRBV13 and J is TRBJ2-1; D perhaps matches TRBD1 (6 bases). Germline V gene lookup returns CDR1 PRHDT and CDR2 FYEKMQ (reference sequence). The CDR3 spans 15 residues. The V gene lost 5 bases and the J gene lost 2 bases, with 13 bases spanning the gap.

The rearrangement uses TRBV11-2 and TRBJ2-3; D ambiguous. V was shortened by 2 bases and J by 0 bases, with 6 bases between the two germline ends. Germline values: CDR1 SGHAT, CDR2 FQNNGV. The CDR3 has 14 amino acids. The CDR3 spells CASSLLGSTDTQYF. Written as DNA, the CDR3 is TGTGCCAGCAGCTTATTGGGGAGCACAGATACGCAGTATTTT. Supplemented by reference TRBV11-2 and TRBJ2-3, the full variable domain reads EAGVAQSPRYKIIEKRQSVAFWCNPISGHATLYWYQQILGQGPKLLIQFQNNGVVDDSQLPKDRFSAERLKGVDSTLKIQPAKLEDSAVYLCASSLLGSTDTQYFGPGTRLTVL.

The rearrangement links TRBV12-3 or TRBV12-4 to TRBJ2-1; 7 nucleotides line up with TRBD2. V dropped 2 bases and J dropped 9; count of bases not matched to a gene: 4. The CDR3 covers 13 residues. For the CDR3, the DNA is TGTGCCAGCAGTTTAAATGGGGGGGGTGAGCAGTTCTTC. Translating it yields CASSLNGGGEQFF.

The chain recombines TRBV5-1 with TRBJ2-2; 7 nucleotides line up with TRBD1. The germline gives CDR1 SGHRS, CDR2 YFSETQ. Trimming removed 6 bases from V and 4 bases from J; junction bases left unmatched: 6. The CDR3 covers 14 residues. CDR3 DNA: TGCGCCAGCATCGAGACAGGGAGCACCGGGGAGCTGTTTTTT. Protein product: CASIETGSTGELFF.